The 5 T cell receptor beta chains presented below share a single source sample, sequenced in a study of T cells in Graves' hyperthyroidism and ophthalmopathy. Amplification targeted TCR beta CDR3 regions from RNA transcripts. When the TCR CDR3 underwent first-round RT-PCR, the HTBI primer set was used. One entry per CDR3 protein, called by TCRdb with MiXCR from the multiplex PCR reads. The data contain about 270,000 distinct CDR3 sequences, approximately 20% of them singletons. Sequencing was performed on blood. All receptors come from a young man with Graves' ophthalmopathy.

The chain uses TRBV3-1 and TRBJ2-5, with 9 nucleotides matching TRBD2. The trim removed 1 base at V and 5 bases at J, leaving 14 bases unmatched. This CDR3 region has 18 residues. Germline V gene sequence: CDR1 LGHDT, CDR2 YNNKEL (reference sequence). For the CDR3, the DNA is TGTGCCAGCAGCCAAGGCCGTCAGGTAGCGGGAGCGACGGAGACCCAGTACTTC. Residues: CASSQGRQVAGATETQYF.

This rearrangement joins TRBV20-1 to TRBJ1-4; D not resolved. CDR1 DFQATT and CDR2 SNEGSKA come from the germline V gene (reference sequence). Trimming removed 1 base at V and 3 bases at J, with 12 bases between. This CDR3 is built from 15 residues. CDR3 in amino acids: CSARGPPPANEKLFF. CDR3 nucleotide sequence: TGCAGTGCTAGAGGGCCTCCCCCGGCTAATGAAAAACTGTTTTTT.

In this sample, this clonotype turned up a few times. The rearrangement uses TRBV20-1 and TRBJ1-4; maybe TRBD1 (6 bases). V was shortened by 6 bases and J by 5 bases, with 13 bases between the two germline ends. From germline, CDR1 is DFQATT and CDR2 SNEGSKA (reference sequence). This CDR3 contains 13 residues. The CDR3 DNA reads as TGCAGTGCAGAAGACAGGTCCAATGAAAAACTGTTTTTT. Protein sequence: CSAEDRSNEKLFF.

The sample holds a few counts of this clonotype. This chain joins TRBV7-9 and TRBJ1-2; TRBD1 might be the D (6 bases). Trimming removed 3 bases at V and 7 bases at J, with 12 bases between. CDR1 SEHNR and CDR2 FQNEAQ come from the germline V gene (reference sequence). This CDR3 is 13 amino acids long. DNA of the CDR3: TGTGCCAGCAGCTTCGGGGGCGCCGGTGGCTACACCTTC. Its translation is CASSFGGAGGYTF.

This clonotype was counted between two and nine times. The DNA for the CDR3 is TGTGCCAGCAGTTTATCGAGGCCTAGTAACGAGCAGTACTTC. It is translated as CASSLSRPSNEQYF. The genes are TRBV27 and TRBJ2-7; D unresolved. The CDR3 is made up of 14 amino acids. Trimming stripped 0 bases from V and 5 bases from J, with 11 bases between. Germline V gene data show CDR1 as MNHEY and CDR2 as SMNVEV (reference sequence).